These 32 T cell receptor beta chains were all obtained from the same sample, sequenced in a study of CD8 T cells in Susac syndrome. Random hexamers were used to reverse transcribe an amount of roughly 0.45 to 1 ug RNA. TCRdb reanalysed the immunoSEQ multiplex PCR reads using MiXCR and keeps one entry per CDR3 protein. The sample yields roughly 160,000 distinct CDR3 sequences, approximately 96% seen once. Sequencing was done on a sample of CD4+ T cells from PBMCs. These receptors were taken from a human donor in good health.

The genes are TRBV2 and TRBJ2-7, with no clear D. The germline CDR1 and CDR2 sequences are SNHLY and FYNNEI. V shed 4 bases and J shed 3 bases, with 10 bases lying between them. The CDR3 has 13 residues. As DNA, the CDR3 is TGTGCCAGCAGTGCCAGATTAAACTACGAGCAGTACTTC. Translated, it gives CASSARLNYEQYF. The whole variable domain, remainder taken from reference TRBV2 and TRBJ2-7, is EPEVTQTPSHQVTQMGQEVILRCVPISNHLYFYWYRQILGQKVEFLVSFYNNEISEKSEIFDDQFSVERPDGSNFTLKIRSTKLEDSAMYFCASSARLNYEQYFGPGTRLTVT.

The chain joins TRBV20-1 to TRBJ1-6; TRBD1 matches at 7 bases. Germline values: CDR1 DFQATT, CDR2 SNEGSKA (reference sequence). Unmatched junction bases numbered 8, after V lost 3 bases and J lost 6 bases. This CDR3 has 15 amino acids. DNA for the CDR3: TGCAGTGCTAGTAGAGCAGGGGGAGGTAATTCACCCCTCCACTTT. It specifies CSASRAGGGNSPLHF.

V and J are TRBV5-4 and TRBJ2-5; TRBD2 is a possible D gene (5 bases). Trimming removed 2 bases at V and 2 bases at J, with 13 bases between. The germline gives CDR1 SGHNT, CDR2 YYREEE (reference sequence). CDR3 length equals 15 residues. CDR3 amino acids: CASSLIGVQQETQYF. In DNA form, the CDR3 reads TGTGCCAGCAGCTTAATCGGGGTACAGCAAGAGACCCAGTACTTC.

J is TRBJ1-6 and V is TRBV6-5; possible D gene TRBD1, 6 bases. Germline CDR1 reads MNHEY; CDR2 reads SVGAGI. The CDR3 is made up of 18 amino acids. V lost 4 bases and J 7 bases, leaving 23 bases between the germline ends. The CDR3 sequence: CASSLTIQGPLGNSPLHF. CDR3 DNA: TGTGCCAGCAGTTTAACTATACAGGGCCCCCTTGGGAATTCACCCCTCCACTTT.

The chain carries TRBV20-1 and TRBJ1-1; 7 bases are shared with TRBD1. Germline CDR1 DFQATT, CDR2 SNEGSKA (reference sequence). The CDR3 is 14 amino acids. V gave up 4 bases and J gave up 1 base; unmatched junction bases: 6. The CDR3 here is CSAIAGQRNTEAFF. Written as DNA, the CDR3 is TGCAGTGCTATCGCGGGACAGCGGAACACTGAAGCTTTCTTT.

The chain uses TRBV28 and TRBJ2-1; D unclear. This CDR3 has 14 residues. Looked up from germline, CDR1 is MDHEN and CDR2 is SYDVKM. Trimming cost V 1 base and J 2 bases, with 6 bases left between them. CDR3: CASSLSTTYNEQFF. CDR3 nucleotides: TGTGCCAGCAGTTTATCGACAACCTACAATGAGCAGTTCTTC.

The V gene is TRBV11-2, the J gene TRBJ2-2; the D is unclear. CDR3 size: 15 residues. The V and J ends lost 2 bases and 1 base respectively, with 8 bases between them. Germline CDR1 SGHAT, CDR2 FQNNGV. CDR3 sequence (DNA): TGTGCCAGCAGCTTATCTGCAGGGAACACCGGGGAGCTGTTTTTT. Protein sequence: CASSLSAGNTGELFF. Complete variable domain (other parts from reference TRBV11-2 and TRBJ2-2): EAGVAQSPRYKIIEKRQSVAFWCNPISGHATLYWYQQILGQGPKLLIQFQNNGVVDDSQLPKDRFSAERLKGVDSTLKIQPAKLEDSAVYLCASSLSAGNTGELFFGEGSRLTVL.

The rearrangement joins TRBV24-1 to TRBJ2-1; possibly TRBD1 for D (6 bases). Trimming stripped 5 bases from V and 6 bases from J, with 16 bases between. The CDR3 loop spans 15 amino acids. Germline CDR1 reads KGHDR; CDR2 reads SFDVKD. CDR3 DNA sequence: TGTGCCACCAGTGGATATAGCAGGGGTGGCAATGAGCAGTTCTTC. Its translation: CATSGYSRGGNEQFF.

The chain recombines TRBV10-3 with TRBJ2-1; D gene ambiguous. Trimming removed 10 bases from V and 2 bases from J, with 21 bases in between. The CDR3 length is 16 residues. CDR1 ENHRY and CDR2 SYGVKD come from the germline V gene. The CDR3 bases are TGTGCCACCCGGTTCGTGGGCCGTTCCGCCTACAATGAGCAGTTCTTC. Translation: CATRFVGRSAYNEQFF.

V is TRBV23-1 and J is TRBJ2-2; either TRBD1 or TRBD2 may supply D (6 bases each). TRBV23-1 carries the ORF label, with uncertain function. Between the trimmed V and J ends, which lost 11 bases and 3 bases, there was a span of 10 bases. The CDR3 length is 12 residues. The CDR3 region is CAQRGDTGELFF. Here the CDR3 DNA reads TGCGCCCAAAGGGGGGACACCGGGGAGCTGTTTTTT.

The chain is built from TRBV7-2 and TRBJ2-7; D gene uncertain. V lost 1 base to trimming and J lost 0 bases, with 10 bases between them. Germline CDR1 SGHTA, CDR2 FQGNSA. The length of the CDR3 is 15 residues. DNA of the CDR3: TGTGCCAGCAGCTTAGGTGTCGCCTTCTCCTACGAGCAGTACTTC. The encoded protein is CASSLGVAFSYEQYF. Using reference TRBV7-2 and TRBJ2-7 for the parts outside the CDR3, the full variable domain is GAGVSQSPSNKVTEKGKDVELRCDPISGHTALYWYRQSLGQGLEFLIYFQGNSAPDKSGLPSDRFSAERTGGSVSTLTIQRTQQEDSAVYLCASSLGVAFSYEQYFGPGTRLTVT.

V usage is TRBV30 and J usage is TRBJ1-2; TRBD1 matches at 8 bases. CDR1 and CDR2 (germline): GTSNPN, SVGIG (reference sequence). This CDR3 region has 13 residues. V was pared by 4 bases and J by 1 base, with 2 bases of the junction left unmatched. The CDR3 loop reads CAWMDRDNYGYTF. CDR3 DNA: TGTGCCTGGATGGACAGGGATAACTATGGCTACACCTTC.

V and J are TRBV7-9 and TRBJ2-7; TRBD1 or TRBD2 may be the D gene (5 bases each). The CDR3 is made up of 12 amino acids. V lost 5 bases to trimming and J lost 6 bases, with 11 bases between them. Germline values: CDR1 SEHNR, CDR2 FQNEAQ (reference sequence). The CDR3 DNA reads TGTGCCAGCAGCGGCCTGGGGGTCGAGCAGTACTTC. Protein: CASSGLGVEQYF.

The J gene is TRBJ2-7, the V gene TRBV18; 7 bases map to TRBD1. Trimming at V came to 5 bases and at J to 4 bases, leaving 8 bases not matched to a gene. Germline-derived CDR1 and CDR2 are KGHSH and LQKENI. This CDR3 contains 14 residues. The CDR3 spells CASSVPGQIYEQYF. The CDR3 DNA sequence: TGTGCCAGCTCAGTGCCGGGACAGATTTACGAGCAGTACTTC.

The chain uses TRBV4-3 and TRBJ1-4; D unclear. The ends were cut back, 5 bases at V and 2 bases at J, with 12 bases in the middle. The CDR3 extends over 15 amino acids. Per the germline V gene, CDR1 is LGHNA and CDR2 is YSLEER. The CDR3 nucleotides are TGCGCCAGCAGCTCTCGAGGGAGCACTAATGAAAAACTGTTTTTT. Amino acids: CASSSRGSTNEKLFF.

The chain recombines TRBV5-1 with TRBJ2-6, with TRBD1 matching over 10 bases. Germline CDR1 SGHRS, CDR2 YFSETQ. This CDR3 has 17 residues. The ends lost 6 bases at V and 4 bases at J; junction bases unmatched: 10. This CDR3 reads CASTPGTGAAGANVLTF. The CDR3 region has the DNA TGCGCCAGCACTCCTGGGACAGGGGCGGCCGGGGCCAACGTCCTGACTTTC.

The chain employs TRBV4-2 and TRBJ1-6, with TRBD1 matching over 8 bases. The CDR3 extends over 14 amino acids. The V segment lost 4 bases and the J segment 8 bases; nucleotides outside the gene matches: 4. CDR1 is LGHNA and CDR2 is YNFKEQ in the germline V gene. In DNA form, the CDR3 reads TGTGCCAGCAGCCCCGACAGGGGTCATTCACCCCTCCACTTT. Translated: CASSPDRGHSPLHF.

The chain has TRBV20-1 and TRBJ2-7; D gene uncertain. The V gene lost 4 bases and the J gene lost 5 bases, with 12 bases spanning the gap. There are 12 residues in the CDR3. Germline CDR1 and CDR2: DFQATT and SNEGSKA (reference sequence). CDR3 DNA sequence: TGCAGTGCTATTTACAGTAGCAACGAGCAGTACTTC. It is translated as CSAIYSSNEQYF.

This chain uses TRBV5-6 with TRBJ1-2; 7 bases are shared with TRBD1. The CDR3 covers 14 residues. V lost 1 base and J lost 6; bases outside the gene matches: 6. Germline values: CDR1 SGHDT, CDR2 YYEEEE. CDR3 bases: TGTGCCAGCAGCTTGTTCCGTCAGGGGGATGGCTACACCTTC. Amino acid sequence: CASSLFRQGDGYTF.

The chain is built from TRBV9 and TRBJ2-7; weak D call: TRBD1 (7 bases). Germline loops: CDR1 SGDLS, CDR2 YYNGEE. The CDR3 is 14 residues long. Trimming stripped 2 bases from V and 10 bases from J, with 19 bases between. Here the CDR3 reads CASSVGGDSNIQYF. In DNA form, the CDR3 reads TGTGCCAGCAGCGTTGGAGGGGACAGCAATATTCAGTACTTC.

V gene TRBV20-1 combines with J gene TRBJ2-7; 10 bases are a match to TRBD1. V gave up 3 bases and J gave up 5 bases; unmatched junction bases: 4. Looked up from germline, CDR1 is DFQATT and CDR2 is SNEGSKA (reference sequence). This CDR3 contains 13 residues. In nucleotides, the CDR3 is TGCAGTGCTAGGGACAGGGGGACGAACGAGCAGTACTTC. This encodes CSARDRGTNEQYF.

The chain uses TRBV7-2 and TRBJ1-5; D is uncertain. This CDR3 contains 13 residues. Germline lookup yields CDR1 SGHTA and CDR2 FQGNSA. V lost 0 bases to trimming and J lost 5 bases, with 5 bases between them. In DNA, the CDR3 is TGTGCCAGCAGCTTAGCTGTTTATCAGCCCCAGCATTTT. This translates into CASSLAVYQPQHF.

The chain links TRBV4-3 to TRBJ1-1; tentative D call: TRBD1 (5 bases). Trimming removed 5 bases at V and 1 base at J, with 11 bases between. CDR3 size: 14 residues. CDR1 and CDR2 (germline): LGHNA, YSLEER. The CDR3 coding sequence is TGCGCCAGCAGCACCCGGGGGAGGAACACTGAAGCTTTCTTT. Amino acid sequence: CASSTRGRNTEAFF.

The chain recombines TRBV7-2 with TRBJ2-3; D gene unclear. The CDR3 covers 13 residues. CDR1 and CDR2 from the germline V gene are SGHTA and FQGNSA. V shed 5 bases and J shed 8 bases, with 14 bases lying between them. This chain's CDR3 is CASSPSEVATQYF. In DNA, the CDR3 is TGTGCCAGCAGCCCGAGTGAAGTCGCTACGCAGTATTTT.

The chain employs TRBV6-5 and TRBJ2-3; D is uncertain. Trimming stripped 2 bases from V and 2 bases from J, with 8 bases between. The CDR3 loop spans 14 amino acids. Germline loops: CDR1 MNHEY, CDR2 SVGAGI. DNA of the CDR3: TGTGCCAGCAGTTACGGCTCTTTCACAGATACGCAGTATTTT. Encoded protein: CASSYGSFTDTQYF.

The chain links TRBV27 to TRBJ1-6; D perhaps matches TRBD1 (6 bases). Germline CDR1 is MNHEY and CDR2 is SMNVEV (reference sequence). The V and J ends lost 6 bases and 1 base respectively, with 16 bases between them. The CDR3 covers 17 residues. The chain's CDR3 is CASRVGDIRSYNSPLHF. CDR3 DNA: TGTGCCAGCAGAGTGGGGGACATAAGGTCCTATAATTCACCCCTCCACTTT.

V and J are TRBV4-3 and TRBJ2-2; TRBD2 matches 10 bases. The CDR3 has 16 amino acids. V trimming: 2 bases; J trimming: 6 bases; junction bases outside the gene matches: 6. Per germline, CDR1 LGHNA and CDR2 YSLEER. The CDR3 spells CASSQWQRGGSGELFF. The CDR3 DNA sequence: TGCGCCAGCAGCCAATGGCAGCGGGGGGGCTCCGGGGAGCTGTTTTTT.

This clonotype occurred a few times. This chain joins TRBV12-5 and TRBJ2-5, with TRBD2 matching 9 bases. The germline V gene has CDR1 LGHNT and CDR2 FRNRAP. The CDR3 totals 13 residues. V lost 4 bases to trimming and J lost 3 bases; unmatched junction nucleotides: 0. CDR3 loop: CASGSSGEETQYF. The CDR3 DNA is TGTGCTAGTGGTTCTAGCGGGGAAGAGACCCAGTACTTC.

The chain links TRBV29-1 to TRBJ2-3, with 8 bases lining up with TRBD2. Germline CDR1 reads SQVTM; CDR2 reads ANQGSEA. V lost 0 bases, J lost 3 bases, and 8 bases stayed unmatched. The CDR3 totals 16 residues. The CDR3 spells CSVEDREGGPTDTQYF. Here the CDR3 DNA reads TGCAGCGTTGAAGATCGGGAGGGGGGGCCGACAGATACGCAGTATTTT.

The CDR3 reads CASSLVGQGGYGYTF. The CDR3, as DNA: TGCGCCAGCAGCTTGGTCGGACAGGGCGGCTATGGCTACACCTTC. This chain connects TRBV5-1 to TRBJ1-2; TRBD1 aligns across 8 bases. Trimming took 0 bases from V and 4 from J; bases not matched to a gene: 5. The CDR3 covers 15 residues. Germline CDR1 SGHRS, CDR2 YFSETQ.

The chain combines TRBV3-1 with TRBJ2-2, with D perhaps assigned TRBD1 or TRBD2 (6 bases each). The CDR3 has 15 residues. Germline V gene data show CDR1 as LGHDT and CDR2 as YNNKEL (reference sequence). V was shortened by 4 bases and J by 7 bases, with 16 bases between the two germline ends. The CDR3 bases are TGTGCCAGCAGCCGCCGTTCGGGGGCCGGCGGGGAGCTGTTTTTT. Translated: CASSRRSGAGGELFF.

The sample holds a few counts of this clonotype. This sequence joins TRBV28 and TRBJ1-2; D is unclear. The germline gives CDR1 MDHEN, CDR2 SYDVKM. The CDR3 extends over 12 amino acids. Trimming took 3 bases from V and 3 from J, leaving 5 bases between them. CDR3 amino acids: CASSLADYGYTF. DNA for the CDR3: TGTGCCAGCAGTTTGGCGGACTATGGCTACACCTTC.